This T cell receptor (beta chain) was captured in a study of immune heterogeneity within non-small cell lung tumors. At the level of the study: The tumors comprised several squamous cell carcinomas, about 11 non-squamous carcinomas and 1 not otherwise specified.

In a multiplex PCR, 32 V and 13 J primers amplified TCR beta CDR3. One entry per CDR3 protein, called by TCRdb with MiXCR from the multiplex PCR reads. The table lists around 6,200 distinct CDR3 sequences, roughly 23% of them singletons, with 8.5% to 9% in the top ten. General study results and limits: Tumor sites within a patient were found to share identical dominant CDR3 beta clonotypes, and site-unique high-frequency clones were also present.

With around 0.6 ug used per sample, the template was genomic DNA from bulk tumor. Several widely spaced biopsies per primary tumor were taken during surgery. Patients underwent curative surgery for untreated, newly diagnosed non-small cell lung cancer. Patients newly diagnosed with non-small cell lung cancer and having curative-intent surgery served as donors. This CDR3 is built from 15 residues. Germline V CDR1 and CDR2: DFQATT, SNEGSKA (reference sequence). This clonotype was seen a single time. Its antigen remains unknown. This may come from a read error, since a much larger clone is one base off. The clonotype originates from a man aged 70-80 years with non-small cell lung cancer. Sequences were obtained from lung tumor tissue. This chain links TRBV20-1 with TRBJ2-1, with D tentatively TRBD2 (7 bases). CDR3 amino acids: CSARDSRGAYNEEFF. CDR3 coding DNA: TGCAGTGCTAGAGATAGTCGGGGGGCTTACAATGAGGAGTTCTTC.